This T cell receptor beta chain was sequenced for a study of blood T cells in healthy people across ages. Study-wide results and caveats: Possibly confounding the expanded clonotype changes was the fact that donor CMV status was unknown.

Through a sample-barcoded 5' primer and a J-beta primer mix, a second PCR was run for roughly 6 to 11 cycles. TCRdb used MiXCR to reprocess the 5' RACE reads, holding one entry per CDR3 protein. Seen here are about 1.8 million distinct CDR3 sequences, 49% observed once, and the top ten hold around 2.1%. Caucasian individuals from Russia who were healthy and aged about 6 to 95 acted as donors. With regard to this clonotype: Its antigen is undetermined.

The CDR3 consists of 13 residues. Deletions cut 0 bases from V and 4 bases from J, with 5 bases between. CDR1 ENHRY and CDR2 SYGVKD come from the germline V gene. The source is a woman in her thirties or forties in good health. Input material: blood. The V call is TRBV10-3, the J call TRBJ2-3; D call uncertain. The CDR3 DNA follows: TGTGCCATCAGTGAGTCCAGCCCAGATACGCAGTATTTT. Translation gives CAISESSPDTQYF.